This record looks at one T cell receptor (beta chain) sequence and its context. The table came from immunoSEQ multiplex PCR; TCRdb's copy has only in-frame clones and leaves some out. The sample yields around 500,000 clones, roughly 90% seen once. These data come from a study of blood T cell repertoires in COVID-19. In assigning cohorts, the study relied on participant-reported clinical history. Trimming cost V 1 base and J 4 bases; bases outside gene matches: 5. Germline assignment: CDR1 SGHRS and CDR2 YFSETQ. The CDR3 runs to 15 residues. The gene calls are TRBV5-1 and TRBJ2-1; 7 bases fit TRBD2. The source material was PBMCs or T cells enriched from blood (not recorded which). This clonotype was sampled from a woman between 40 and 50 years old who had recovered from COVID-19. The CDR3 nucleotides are TGCGCCAGCAGCTTGTCGGGACTACCGTACAATGAGCAGTTCTTC. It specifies CASSLSGLPYNEQFF.